The sequence of this TCR beta chain was determined in a study of blood T cell repertoires in COVID-19. The table came from immunoSEQ multiplex PCR; TCRdb's copy has only in-frame clones and leaves some out. Of 150,000 to 200,000 clones in the sample, approximately 73% are singletons; the top ten hold about 15%. V shed 10 bases and J shed 8 bases, with 12 bases lying between them. The length of the CDR3 is 12 residues. Looked up from germline, CDR1 is KGHSH and CDR2 is LQKENI. The chain is built from TRBV18 and TRBJ1-6, with TRBD1 as a possible D gene (5 bases). The clonotype comes from a woman aged 45-65 years with acute COVID-19. Source material: PBMCs or T cells enriched from blood (not recorded which). The CDR3 nucleotides read TGTGCCACCCAACAAGGGGATTCACCCCTCCACTTT. Protein: CATQQGDSPLHF. The complete variable domain, with remaining parts taken from reference TRBV18 and TRBJ1-6, reads NAGVMQNPRHLVRRRGQEARLRCSPMKGHSHVYWYRQLPEEGLKFMVYLQKENIIDESGMPKERFSAEFPKEGPSILRIQQVVRGDSAAYFCATQQGDSPLHFGNGTRLTVT.